This T cell receptor (beta chain) comes out of a study of PD-L1 blockade in urothelial cancer. Here immunoSEQ multiplex PCR was the method, and the copy in TCRdb shows in-frame clones only, minus some. Here the sample spans 48,000 or so clones, around 85% being singletons. Specified time point: peripheral blood 6 weeks after treatment start. The study collected 1 to 8 samples per patient, pretreatment and on-treatment. The receptor comes from a man in his sixties with urothelial cancer. Specimen: PBMCs, collected around atezolizumab (anti-PD-L1) treatment.

The CDR3 is CASSPQSTGNTIYF. The CDR3 nucleotides are TGTGCCAGTAGCCCACAATCAACTGGAAACACCATATATTTT. J is TRBJ1-3 and V is TRBV19; D is uncertain. This CDR3 region has 14 residues. The germline CDR1 and CDR2 sequences are LNHDA and SQIVND (reference sequence). V shed 6 bases and J shed 2 bases, with 11 bases lying between them.